These 5 T cell receptor beta chains originate from one sample sequenced in a study of blood T cells in healthy people across ages. Through a sample-barcoded 5' primer and a J-beta primer mix, a second PCR was run for 7 to 11 cycles. TCRdb itself ran the 5' RACE reads through MiXCR, one entry per CDR3 protein. The repertoire has roughly 900,000 distinct CDR3 sequences, roughly 50% of them found once; the top ten carry 13%. Sequenced material: blood. Receptor source: a man aged 30 to 45 in good health.

This clonotype was observed a handful of times. The chain is built from TRBV4-1 and TRBJ2-5; 8 nucleotides align to TRBD1. V dropped 4 bases and J dropped 4; count of bases not matched to a gene: 5. The CDR3 sequence is 14 residues long. Germline V gene lookup returns CDR1 MGHRA and CDR2 YSYEKL. The CDR3 DNA sequence: TGCGCCAGCAGCCCTGGACAGGGATTAGAGACCCAGTACTTC. It encodes CASSPGQGLETQYF.

This clonotype was observed at least ten times. The chain recombines TRBV29-1 with TRBJ2-5; 7 positions match TRBD1. With 7 bases clipped from V and 2 bases from J, the junction kept 4 bases outside the gene matches. Germline-derived CDR1 and CDR2 are SQVTM and ANQGSEA. CDR3 length: 12 residues. CDR3 nucleotides: TGCAGCGGGGGACAGACTCAAGAGACCCAGTACTTC. Its protein is CSGGQTQETQYF.

The chain links TRBV11-2 to TRBJ2-5, with 7 bases fitting TRBD2. The germline V gene encodes CDR1 SGHAT and CDR2 FQNNGV. The CDR3 consists of 15 residues. V shed 3 bases, J shed 1 base, and the junction held 5 bases outside the gene matches. The CDR3 is CASSLVGGIQETQYF. In DNA, the CDR3 is TGTGCCAGCAGCTTGGTCGGGGGGATCCAAGAGACCCAGTACTTC.

This clonotype has just a few counts. The chain carries TRBV10-3 and TRBJ2-7; D not certain. The CDR3 runs 12 residues. Trimming took 4 bases from V and 3 from J, leaving 7 bases between them. Germline loops: CDR1 ENHRY, CDR2 SYGVKD. In DNA form, the CDR3 reads TGTGCCATCAGTGTTCTCGGCTACGAGCAGTACTTC. Protein sequence: CAISVLGYEQYF.

This clonotype has ten or more counts. This chain joins TRBV6-5 and TRBJ2-3; a weak D match, TRBD2 (6 bases). Trimming pared 6 bases from V and 6 bases from J, leaving 19 bases between. The CDR3 consists of 15 residues. Germline loops: CDR1 MNHEY, CDR2 SVGAGI. The CDR3 nucleotides are TGTGCCAGCAGCCCTCAAGGCGGGGTCGTTGATACGCAGTATTTT. Its translation is CASSPQGGVVDTQYF.